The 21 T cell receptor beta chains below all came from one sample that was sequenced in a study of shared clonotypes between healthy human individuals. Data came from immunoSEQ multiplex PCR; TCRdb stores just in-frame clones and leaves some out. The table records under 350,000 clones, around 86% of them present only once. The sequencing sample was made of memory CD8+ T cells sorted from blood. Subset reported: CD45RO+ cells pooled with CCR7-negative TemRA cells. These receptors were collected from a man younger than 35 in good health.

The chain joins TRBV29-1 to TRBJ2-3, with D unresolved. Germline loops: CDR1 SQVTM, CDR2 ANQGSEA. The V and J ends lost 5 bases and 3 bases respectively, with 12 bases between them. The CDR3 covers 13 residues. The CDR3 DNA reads TGCAGCGTTTCTGGGGAATCGACAGATACGCAGTATTTT. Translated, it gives CSVSGESTDTQYF.

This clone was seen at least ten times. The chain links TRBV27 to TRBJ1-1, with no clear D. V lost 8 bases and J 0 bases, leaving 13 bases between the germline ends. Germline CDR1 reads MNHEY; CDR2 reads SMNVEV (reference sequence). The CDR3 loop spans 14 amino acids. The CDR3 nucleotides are TGTGCCAGCGGATCTTCTCTCATGAACACTGAAGCTTTCTTT. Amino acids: CASGSSLMNTEAFF.

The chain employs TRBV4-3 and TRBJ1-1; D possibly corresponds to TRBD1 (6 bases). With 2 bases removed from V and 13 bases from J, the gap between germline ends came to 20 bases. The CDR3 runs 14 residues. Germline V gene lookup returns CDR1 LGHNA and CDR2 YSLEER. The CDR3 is CASSQWDGGPLVFF. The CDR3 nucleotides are TGCGCCAGCAGCCAATGGGATGGGGGGCCGTTGGTTTTCTTT.

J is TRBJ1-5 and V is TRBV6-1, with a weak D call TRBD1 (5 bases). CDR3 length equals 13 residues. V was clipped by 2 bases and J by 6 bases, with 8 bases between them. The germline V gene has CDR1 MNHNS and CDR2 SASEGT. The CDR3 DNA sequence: TGTGCCAGCAGTGAATGGGGGGTTCAGCCCCAGCATTTT. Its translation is CASSEWGVQPQHF.

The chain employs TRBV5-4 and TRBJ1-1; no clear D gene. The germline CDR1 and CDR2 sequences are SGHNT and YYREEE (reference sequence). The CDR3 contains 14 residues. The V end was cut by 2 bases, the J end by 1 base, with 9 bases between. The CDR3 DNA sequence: TGTGCCAGCAGCTTACCAACAGAGAACACTGAAGCTTTCTTT. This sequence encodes CASSLPTENTEAFF. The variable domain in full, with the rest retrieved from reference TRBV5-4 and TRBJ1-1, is ETGVTQSPTHLIKTRGQQVTLRCSSQSGHNTVSWYQQALGQGPQFIFQYYREEENGRGNFPPRFSGLQFPNYSSELNVNALELDDSALYLCASSLPTENTEAFFGQGTRLTVV.

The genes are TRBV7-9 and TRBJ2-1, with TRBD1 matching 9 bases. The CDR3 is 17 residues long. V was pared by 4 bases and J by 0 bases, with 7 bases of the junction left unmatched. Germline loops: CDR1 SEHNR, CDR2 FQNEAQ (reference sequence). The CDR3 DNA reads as TGTGCCAGCAGCTCTCAACAGGGGGCAAGCTCCTACAATGAGCAGTTCTTC. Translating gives CASSSQQGASSYNEQFF.

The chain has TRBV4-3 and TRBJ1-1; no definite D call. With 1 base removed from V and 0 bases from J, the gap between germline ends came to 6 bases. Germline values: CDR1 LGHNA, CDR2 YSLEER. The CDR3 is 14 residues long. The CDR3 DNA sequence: TGCGCCAGCAGCCAAGTCCCAGTGAACACTGAAGCTTTCTTT. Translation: CASSQVPVNTEAFF.

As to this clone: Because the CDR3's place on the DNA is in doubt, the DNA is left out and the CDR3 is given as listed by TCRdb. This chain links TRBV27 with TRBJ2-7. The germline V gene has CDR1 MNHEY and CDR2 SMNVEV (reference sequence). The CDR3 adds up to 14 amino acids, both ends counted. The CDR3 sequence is CASSFYQHFGVQYF.

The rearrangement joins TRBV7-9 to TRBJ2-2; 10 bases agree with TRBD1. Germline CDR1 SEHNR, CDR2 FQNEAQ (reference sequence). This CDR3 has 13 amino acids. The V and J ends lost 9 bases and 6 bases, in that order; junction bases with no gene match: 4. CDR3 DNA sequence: TGTGCCAGTAGGACAGGGGGAGCCGGGGAGCTGTTTTTT. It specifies CASRTGGAGELFF.

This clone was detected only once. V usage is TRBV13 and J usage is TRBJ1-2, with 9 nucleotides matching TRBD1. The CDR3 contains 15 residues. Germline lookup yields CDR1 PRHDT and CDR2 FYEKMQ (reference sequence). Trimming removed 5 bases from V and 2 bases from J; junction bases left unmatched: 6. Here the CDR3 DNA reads TGTGCCAGCAGCACCCGGGGACAGGGAAACTATGGCTACACCTTC. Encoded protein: CASSTRGQGNYGYTF.

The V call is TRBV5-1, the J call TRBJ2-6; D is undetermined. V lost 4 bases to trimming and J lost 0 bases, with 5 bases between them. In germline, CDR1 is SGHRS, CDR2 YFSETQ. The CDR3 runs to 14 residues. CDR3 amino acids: CASSGRSGANVLTF. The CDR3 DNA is TGCGCCAGCAGCGGCCGCTCTGGGGCCAACGTCCTGACTTTC.

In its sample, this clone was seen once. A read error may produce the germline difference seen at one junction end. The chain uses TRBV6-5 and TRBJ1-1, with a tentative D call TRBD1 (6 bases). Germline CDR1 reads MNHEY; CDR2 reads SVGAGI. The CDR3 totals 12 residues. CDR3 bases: TGTGCCAGCAGTTACTTGGGACACCTTCCCTATTTT. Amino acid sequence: CASSYLGHLPYF.

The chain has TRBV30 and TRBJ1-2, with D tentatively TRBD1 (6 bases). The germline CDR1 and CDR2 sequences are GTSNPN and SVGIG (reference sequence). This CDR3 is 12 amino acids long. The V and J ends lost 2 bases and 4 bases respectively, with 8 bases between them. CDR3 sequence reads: CAWSQGIYGYTF. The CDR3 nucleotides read TGTGCCTGGAGTCAGGGGATCTATGGCTACACCTTC.

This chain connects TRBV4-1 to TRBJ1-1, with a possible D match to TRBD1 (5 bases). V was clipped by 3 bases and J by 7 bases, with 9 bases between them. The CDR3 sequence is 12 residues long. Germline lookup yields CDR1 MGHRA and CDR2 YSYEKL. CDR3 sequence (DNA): TGCGCCAGCAGCCAGTGGGGGAATGAAGCTTTCTTT. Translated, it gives CASSQWGNEAFF.

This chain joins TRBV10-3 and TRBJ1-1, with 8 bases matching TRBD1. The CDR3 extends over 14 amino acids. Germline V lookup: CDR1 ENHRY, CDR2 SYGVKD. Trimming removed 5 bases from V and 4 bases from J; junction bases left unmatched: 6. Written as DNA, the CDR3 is TGTGCCATCAGTCGGACAGGGAAGGTCACTGAAGCTTTCTTT. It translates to CAISRTGKVTEAFF.

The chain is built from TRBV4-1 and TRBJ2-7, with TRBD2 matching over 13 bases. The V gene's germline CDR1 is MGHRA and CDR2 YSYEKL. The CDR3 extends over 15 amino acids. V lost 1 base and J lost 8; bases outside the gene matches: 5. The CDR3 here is CASSQVGGLAGKQYF. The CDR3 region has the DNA TGCGCCAGCAGCCAAGTCGGGGGACTAGCGGGAAAGCAGTACTTC.

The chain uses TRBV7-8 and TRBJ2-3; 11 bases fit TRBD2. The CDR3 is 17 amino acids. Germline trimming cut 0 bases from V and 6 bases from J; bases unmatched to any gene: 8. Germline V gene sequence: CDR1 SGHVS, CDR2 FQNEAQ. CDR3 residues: CASSLAASGGLGDTQYF. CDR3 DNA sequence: TGTGCCAGCAGCTTAGCGGCTAGCGGGGGGCTGGGGGATACGCAGTATTTT.

Written as DNA, the CDR3 is TGTGCCAGCAGTGAACTACCGGGACTAGCGGGAAAGATCCCCTACGAGCAGTACTTC. Encoded protein: CASSELPGLAGKIPYEQYF. This chain uses TRBV6-1 with TRBJ2-7, with 13 bases fitting TRBD2. J was trimmed by 2 bases and V by 2 bases; bases with no gene match: 12. CDR1 and CDR2 from the germline V gene are MNHNS and SASEGT. The CDR3 extends over 19 amino acids.

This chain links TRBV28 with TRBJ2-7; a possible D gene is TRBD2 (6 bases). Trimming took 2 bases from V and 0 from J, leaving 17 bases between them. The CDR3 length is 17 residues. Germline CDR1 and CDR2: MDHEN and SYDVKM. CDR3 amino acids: CASSLGALGGHSYEQYF. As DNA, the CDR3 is TGTGCCAGCAGTTTAGGGGCTTTGGGGGGTCACTCCTACGAGCAGTACTTC.

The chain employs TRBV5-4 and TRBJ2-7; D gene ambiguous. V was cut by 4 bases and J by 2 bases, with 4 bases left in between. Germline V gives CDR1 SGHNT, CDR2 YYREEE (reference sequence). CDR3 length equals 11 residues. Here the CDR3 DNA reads TGTGCCAGCAGCAATACCTACGAGCAGTACTTC. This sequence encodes CASSNTYEQYF.

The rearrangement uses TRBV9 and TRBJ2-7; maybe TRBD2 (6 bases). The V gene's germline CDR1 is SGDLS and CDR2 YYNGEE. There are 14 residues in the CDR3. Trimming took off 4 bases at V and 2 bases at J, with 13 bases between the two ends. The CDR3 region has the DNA TGTGCCAGCAGCTCCGGAGGGGTGGCCTACGAGCAGTACTTC. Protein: CASSSGGVAYEQYF. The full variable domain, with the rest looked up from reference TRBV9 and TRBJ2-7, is DSGVTQTPKHLITATGQRVTLRCSPRSGDLSVYWYQQSLDQGLQFLIQYYNGEERAKGNILERFSAQQFPDLHSELNLSSLELGDSALYFCASSSGGVAYEQYFGPGTRLTVT.